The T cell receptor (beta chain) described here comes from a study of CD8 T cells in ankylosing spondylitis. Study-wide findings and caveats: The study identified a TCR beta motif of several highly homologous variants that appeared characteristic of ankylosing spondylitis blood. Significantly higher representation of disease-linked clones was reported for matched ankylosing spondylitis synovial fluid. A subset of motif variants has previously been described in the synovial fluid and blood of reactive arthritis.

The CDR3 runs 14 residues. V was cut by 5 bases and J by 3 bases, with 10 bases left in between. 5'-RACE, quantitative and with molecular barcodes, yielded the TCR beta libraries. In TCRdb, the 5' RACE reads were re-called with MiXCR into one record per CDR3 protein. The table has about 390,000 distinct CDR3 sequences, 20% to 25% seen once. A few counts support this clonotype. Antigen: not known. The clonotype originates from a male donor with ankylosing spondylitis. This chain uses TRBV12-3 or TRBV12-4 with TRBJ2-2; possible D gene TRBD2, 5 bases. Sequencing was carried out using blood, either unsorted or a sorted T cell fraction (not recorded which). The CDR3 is CASSLGLHTGELFF. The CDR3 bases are TGTGCCAGCAGTCTAGGACTTCACACCGGGGAGCTGTTTTTT.